This TCR beta chain derives from a study of response to subunit inactivated influenza vaccine. TCRdb redid the calling of the RT-PCR reads with MiXCR, one entry per CDR3 protein. The profile shows some 640,000 distinct CDR3 sequences, around 14% of them singletons. This clonotype was detected only a few times. V lost 5 bases, J lost 9 bases, and 12 bases lay in between. Germline V gene lookup returns CDR1 SGHTA and CDR2 FQGNSA. There are 12 residues in the CDR3. This sequence originates from a man aged 45-60 years who received an inactivated influenza vaccine. The chain carries TRBV7-2 and TRBJ2-3, with D maybe TRBD2 (6 bases). The sample in question was PBMCs from blood, obtained around 14 days before vaccination. This CDR3 is CASSRERRTQYF. CDR3 nucleotides: TGTGCCAGCAGCCGGGAGAGGCGGACGCAGTATTTT.